A selection of T cell receptor beta chains follows, all from one sample in a study of cytomegalovirus exposure and HLA in healthy donors. Clones were sequenced by immunoSEQ multiplex PCR, and TCRdb holds only the in-frame ones, with some missing. The table has 150,000 to 200,000 clones, around 74% seen once. The sequenced sample consisted of PBMCs. Source of these receptors: a girl under 18 in good health and CMV-seropositive. The CDR3 runs from the conserved cysteine through the conserved F or W. The D gene is left open where the match is weak. Rows give clone size only sometimes, using once, few, many, or a class for an expanded clone.

clone_size	v_call	j_call	d_call	cdr3_nt	cdr3_aa
.	TRBV30	TRBJ2-3	.	TGTGCCCTCGTCAGGGGTGCGGGCACAGATACGCAGTATTTT	CALVRGAGTDTQYF
.	TRBV4-3	TRBJ2-2	.	TGCGCCAGCAGCCAACTCACAGGGACCGGGGAGCTGTTTTTT	CASSQLTGTGELFF
once	TRBV18	TRBJ2-5	TRBD1	TGTGCCAGCTCACCACTAAGACGGGACAGAATAAAAGAGACCCAGTACTTC	CASSPLRRDRIKETQYF
few	TRBV6-6	TRBJ2-6	.	TGTGCCAGCAGCCCCTATTCCTCTGGGGCCAACGTCCTGACTTTC	CASSPYSSGANVLTF
few	TRBV9	TRBJ1-4	.	TGTGCCAGCAGCTTGGGGGGGGGAAGCCTTAATGAAAAACTGTTTTTT	CASSLGGGSLNEKLFF
once	TRBV11-2	TRBJ2-1	TRBD2	TGTGCCAGCAGCTTTAGCGGGGCAAGCTACAATGAGCAGTTCTTC	CASSFSGASYNEQFF
.	TRBV7-2	TRBJ2-7	TRBD1	TGTGCCAGCAGCTTAGCGGAAAGGGGGCGTTCCGAGCAGTACTTC	CASSLAERGRSEQYF
.	TRBV5-1	TRBJ1-5	.	TGCGCCAGCAGCTTCCCGACTCCCCAGCCCCAGCATTTT	CASSFPTPQPQHF
.	TRBV4-3	TRBJ2-7	TRBD2	TGCGCCAGCAGCCAGGGGACTAGCGGGAGCTCCTACGAGCAGTACTTC	CASSQGTSGSSYEQYF
.	TRBV6-5	TRBJ1-1	.	TGTGCCAGCAGTTACGTAGGAGGCTGGTACACTGAAGCTTTCTTT	CASSYVGGWYTEAFF
.	TRBV5-5	TRBJ2-1	TRBD2	TGTGCCAGCAGCTTCGGTTGGCGGGGGGGCGGCAATGAGCAGTTCTTC	CASSFGWRGGGNEQFF
.	TRBV6-1	TRBJ1-2	.	TGTGCCAGCAGTGAAGCCACGGCAGGGAAGGATCACTACACCTTC	CASSEATAGKDHYTF
.	TRBV9	TRBJ1-6	TRBD1	TGTGCTAGCAGCGTAGGTTCACAGGGGGGGAATTCACCCCTCCACTTT	CASSVGSQGGNSPLHF
.	TRBV5-5	TRBJ2-7	.	TGTGCCAGCAACCCGGGAACAGGGTGGGCTAACGAGCAGTACTTC	CASNPGTGWANEQYF
.	TRBV4-3	TRBJ2-4	TRBD2	TGCGCCAGCAGCCAAGATCGACTAGCGGGGGGGCCGTTGGCCAAAAACATTCAGTACTTC	CASSQDRLAGGPLAKNIQYF
.	TRBV6-1	TRBJ1-2	.	TGTGCCAGCAGTGAACAACCAGGGAAGAACTATGGCTACACCTTC	CASSEQPGKNYGYTF
.	TRBV29-1	TRBJ1-2	.	.	CSVGLGTGVPGYIF
few	TRBV6-4	TRBJ2-3	TRBD2	TGTGCCAGCAGTGACCCGTGGGGACTAGCGGGGGACAAGGATACGCAGTATTTT	CASSDPWGLAGDKDTQYF
.	TRBV5-8	TRBJ1-2	.	TGTGCCAGCAGCTTGGTTCAGGGCTTTGGCTACACCTTC	CASSLVQGFGYTF
.	TRBV9	TRBJ2-3	TRBD2	TGTGCCAGCAGCGTCGGACTAGCGGCTAGCACAGATACGCAGTATTTT	CASSVGLAASTDTQYF
.	TRBV9	TRBJ2-5	.	TGTGCCAGCAGCGTGGACTTTCAAGAGACCCAGTACTTC	CASSVDFQETQYF
.	TRBV11-3	TRBJ2-1	.	TGTGCCAGCAGTCATACGGGGACTTTAGACAATGAGCAGTTCTTC	CASSHTGTLDNEQFF
few	TRBV5-1	TRBJ2-3	TRBD2	TGCGCCAGCAGCCCGACTAGCGGGGGCCGCACAGATACGCAGTATTTT	CASSPTSGGRTDTQYF
once	TRBV12-5	TRBJ2-2	.	TGTGCTAGTGGTTTGCACGGTAACACCGGGGAGCTGTTTTTT	CASGLHGNTGELFF
.	TRBV6-5	TRBJ1-2	TRBD1	TGTGCCAGCAGTTACTCGACAGGGAGAGGCTACACCTTC	CASSYSTGRGYTF
few	TRBV15	TRBJ1-1	.	TGTGCCACCAGCAGAGAAGGGGTCGTCACAGAAGCTTTCTTT	CATSREGVVTEAFF
.	TRBV7-2	TRBJ2-4	TRBD2	TGTGCCAGCAGCTTTACTAGCGGGGGAGGGGAGTTAGCCAAAAACATTCAGTACTTC	CASSFTSGGGELAKNIQYF
.	TRBV6-6	TRBJ2-1	.	TGTGCCAGCAGCCTCGGGGAGCCTTTTTACAATGAGCAGTTCTTC	CASSLGEPFYNEQFF
.	TRBV5-1	TRBJ1-1	TRBD1	TGCGCCAGCAGCTTGGGGGACAGGGTAACTGAAGCTTTCTTT	CASSLGDRVTEAFF
.	TRBV7-9	TRBJ2-3	TRBD2	TGTGCCAGCAGTCTAGCGGGGGGAACCAATACGCAGTATTTT	CASSLAGGTNTQYF
.	TRBV6-5	TRBJ2-3	TRBD1	TGTGCCAGCAGTTACTCGAGCACAGGGGGCCCAGATACGCAGTATTTT	CASSYSSTGGPDTQYF
.	TRBV7-9	TRBJ2-2	.	TGTGCCAGCAGCTCAGGGACGAACACCGGGGAGCTGTTTTTT	CASSSGTNTGELFF
.	TRBV6-1	TRBJ2-7	TRBD1	TGTGCCAGTACTCGGGACAGGGCCTACGAGCAGTACTTC	CASTRDRAYEQYF
.	TRBV6-5	TRBJ2-2	.	TGTGCCAGCAGACGGCCAGGGGGGCCCGGGGAGCTGTTTTTT	CASRRPGGPGELFF
.	TRBV30	TRBJ1-5	TRBD1	TGTGCCTGGAGGGCCGGGACAGGGAGTCAGCCCCAGCATTTT	CAWRAGTGSQPQHF
.	TRBV12-5	TRBJ2-5	TRBD2	TGTGCTAGTGTCCCACTAGCGGCCGAGGGTGGGACCCAGTACTTC	CASVPLAAEGGTQYF
.	TRBV10-1	TRBJ2-3	TRBD2	TGCGCCAGCAGCGGGACTAGCGGCACAGATACGCAGTATTTT	CASSGTSGTDTQYF
.	TRBV10-3	TRBJ2-3	TRBD1	TGTGCCACTCAGGGGGCTCTTGGAGATACGCAGTATTTT	CATQGALGDTQYF